The T cell receptor (beta chain) under discussion was sequenced for a study of T cell changes during pregnancy in multiple sclerosis. CDR1 SGHVS and CDR2 FNYEAQ come from the germline V gene. V lost 4 bases and J lost 3; bases outside the gene matches: 3. The CDR3 loop spans 14 amino acids. The repertoire was sequenced with immunoSEQ multiplex PCR; TCRdb's copy has only in-frame clones and lacks some. The table shows approximately 100,000 clones, with about 90% occurring only once. This clonotype originated in a female donor with multiple sclerosis, enrolled in a pregnancy study. This sample comprised peripheral blood, obtained after pregnancy. The chain links TRBV7-6 to TRBJ2-7; 10 nucleotides agree with TRBD1. Written as DNA, the CDR3 is TGTGCCAGCAGCTCGGGACAGGGGAACTACGAGCAGTACTTC. This sequence encodes CASSSGQGNYEQYF.